This is a list of T cell receptor beta chains from one sample in a study of OX40 agonist ivuxolimab in advanced cancers. Produced via immunoSEQ multiplex PCR; TCRdb's table is partial and in-frame only. The sample carries tens of thousands of clones, more than 85% recorded once. Sequenced here: CD4+ or CD8+ T cells sorted from blood, sampled in a trial of the OX40 agonist ivuxolimab. Source of these receptors: an adult with an advanced solid tumor such as melanoma, head and neck, liver or kidney cancer. The CDR3 runs from the conserved cysteine through the conserved F or W. A D gene is named only where the DNA matches it firmly. Clone sizes are given selectively: once, few, many, or a class where the clone is expanded.

TGTGCCAGCCCCTCTCGACAGGGCTCCTACGAGCAGTACTTC	CASPSRQGSYEQYF	TRBD1	-	TRBV7-6	TRBJ2-7
TGTGCCAGCAGTCAGATAGCGGGGCTAACCTACGAGCAGTACTTC	CASSQIAGLTYEQYF	TRBD2	-	TRBV28	TRBJ2-7
TGTGCCAGCAGCATGACAGGGAGCAATCAGCCCCAGCATTTT	CASSMTGSNQPQHF	TRBD1	-	TRBV7-2	TRBJ1-5
TGTGCCATCAGTCCTACTACTAGCGGGAGACCCTACGAGCAGTACTTC	CAISPTTSGRPYEQYF	TRBD2	-	TRBV10-3	TRBJ2-7
TGTGCCAGTAGCGGGACAGGGGGCCGAAATGAGCAGTTCTTC	CASSGTGGRNEQFF	TRBD1	-	TRBV19	TRBJ2-1
TGTGCCAGCTCACCGCAAAACCAGGGGAACACTGAAGCTTTCTTT	CASSPQNQGNTEAFF	-	-	TRBV18	TRBJ1-1
TGTGCCAGCAGCATCTGGACAGGTGGCACCGGGGAGCTGTTTTTT	CASSIWTGGTGELFF	TRBD1	once	TRBV7-9	TRBJ2-2
TGTGCCAGCAGTGCTCTACATGGTCAGCCCCAGCATTTT	CASSALHGQPQHF	-	-	TRBV6-4	TRBJ1-5
TGTGCCAGCAGTGAAGGGGGCCGGATATTAATAGTGAACACTGAAGCTTTCTTT	CASSEGGRILIVNTEAFF	-	-	TRBV6-1	TRBJ1-1
TGTGCCACGGAAGACCCGAACACCGGGGAGCTGTTTTTT	CATEDPNTGELFF	-	-	TRBV10-3	TRBJ2-2
TGTGCCAGCAGCGTAACTTCCGGCAATGAGCAGTTCTTC	CASSVTSGNEQFF	-	-	TRBV9	TRBJ2-1
TGTGCCAGCAGCCGTACAGGGGGCGAGACCCAGTACTTC	CASSRTGGETQYF	TRBD1	-	TRBV7-2	TRBJ2-5
TGCGCCAGCAGCGCCCAACAGGGTGAGGGCACTGAAGCTTTCTTT	CASSAQQGEGTEAFF	-	-	TRBV5-1	TRBJ1-1
TGTGCCACCAGCAGAGACAGGGTCGGGGGACAGCCCCAGCATTTT	CATSRDRVGGQPQHF	-	once	TRBV15	TRBJ1-5
TGTGCCAGCAGTATACTGACTCCCAGCTCCTACAATGAGCAGTTCTTC	CASSILTPSSYNEQFF	-	-	TRBV27	TRBJ2-1
TGTGCCTGGAGTAGAAGCTCCTACAATGAGCAGTTCTTC	CAWSRSSYNEQFF	-	-	TRBV30	TRBJ2-1
TGTGCCAGCAGTATCCAGACAGGCAGGGGAGATACGCAGTATTTT	CASSIQTGRGDTQYF	-	-	TRBV9	TRBJ2-3
TGCGCCAGCAGCCAAGGGAGACAGGGGACCTACGAGCAGTACTTC	CASSQGRQGTYEQYF	TRBD1	once	TRBV4-1	TRBJ2-7
TGTGCCAGCAGCACCAAACTTACAGGGGATGAAAAACTGTTTTTT	CASSTKLTGDEKLFF	TRBD1	-	TRBV5-6	TRBJ1-4
TGTGCCAGCAGTCCTTCTGGGGGAGTGCACGAGCAGTACTTC	CASSPSGGVHEQYF	-	-	TRBV28	TRBJ2-7
TGTGCCAGCAGCACTCACCGGGACAGGAGTAACTATGGCTACACCTTC	CASSTHRDRSNYGYTF	TRBD1	-	TRBV7-8	TRBJ1-2
TGCGCCAGCAGCCAAGATTCAGCGGGAAGGGGCGATACGCAGTATTTT	CASSQDSAGRGDTQYF	TRBD2	-	TRBV4-1	TRBJ2-3
TGTGCCAGCAGCTTAGGACAGACCGGCCTAGGAGGCTACACCTTC	CASSLGQTGLGGYTF	-	-	TRBV7-2	TRBJ1-2
TGTGCCACCGAGGCCGGGGGTCCTGGAAACACCATATATTTT	CATEAGGPGNTIYF	-	-	TRBV19	TRBJ1-3